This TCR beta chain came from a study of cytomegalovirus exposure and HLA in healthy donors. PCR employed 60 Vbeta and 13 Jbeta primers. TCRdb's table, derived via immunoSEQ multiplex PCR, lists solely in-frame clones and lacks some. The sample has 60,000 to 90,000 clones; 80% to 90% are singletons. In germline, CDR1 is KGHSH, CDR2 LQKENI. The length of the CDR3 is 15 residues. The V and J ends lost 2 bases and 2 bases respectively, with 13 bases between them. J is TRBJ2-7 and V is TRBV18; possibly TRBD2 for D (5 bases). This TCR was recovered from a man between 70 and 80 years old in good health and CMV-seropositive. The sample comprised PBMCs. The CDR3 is CASSPGASLPYEQYF. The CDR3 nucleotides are TGTGCCAGCTCACCAGGCGCTAGCCTCCCCTACGAGCAGTACTTC. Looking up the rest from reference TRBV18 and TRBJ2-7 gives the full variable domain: NAGVMQNPRHLVRRRGQEARLRCSPMKGHSHVYWYRQLPEEGLKFMVYLQKENIIDESGMPKERFSAEFPKEGPSILRIQQVVRGDSAAYFCASSPGASLPYEQYFGPGTRLTVT.